This entry features one TCR beta chain sequence. This sample is part of a study of identical twins. TCRdb analysed the 5' RACE reads with MiXCR anew, one entry per CDR3 protein. The sample lists some 460,000 distinct CDR3 sequences, approximately 15% occurring once. CDR1 is SGHTA, CDR2 FQGNSA, per germline. This CDR3 is 16 amino acids long. V was pared by 0 bases and J by 4 bases, with 2 bases of the junction left unmatched. This sample was shared with a second study, whose subject was yellow fever vaccine responses in identical twins.

This TCR came from a woman between 18 and 29 years old in good health. Material: CD4+ T cells sorted from blood. The J gene is TRBJ2-7, the V gene TRBV7-2, with TRBD2 matching 14 bases. The CDR3, as DNA: TGTGCCAGCAGCTTAGCTCGACTAGCGGGGGGGTACGAGCAGTACTTC. Protein: CASSLARLAGGYEQYF.